The entry that follows covers one T cell receptor beta chain sequence. This clonotype was seen at least ten times. The target of this receptor is not known. There are no base qualities to consult, and no much larger clone falls within one base. From the cysteine up to the phenylalanine, the CDR3 has a length of 12 residues. Left in the record is the CDR3 DNA by itself, 36 bases read in frame from the first base. The germline V gene (reference sequence) yields DFQATT for CDR1 and SNEGSKA for CDR2. Between the V and J ends, shortened by 2 bases and 5 bases respectively, the junction contains 10 bases. For unsorted PBMC libraries, 2 million PBMCs were used after storage in RNAlater at -80 degrees C until RNA extraction. The multiple sclerosis patients were enrolled in a US clinical protocol that evaluated disease progression with magnetic resonance imaging. Peripheral blood was subjected to Ficoll-Hypaque density gradient centrifugation to isolate PBMCs, which were then cryopreserved in liquid nitrogen.

The data belong to a study of neurological immune-mediated disorders (dated by TCRdb to between 2018 and 2021). A note on the overall study: Among the approximately 35 multiple sclerosis patients, about 30 had relapsing-remitting MS and 3 had secondary progressive MS. Peripheral blood TCR-beta repertoires from HTLV-I-associated myelopathy (HAM/TSP) patients, multiple sclerosis patients and healthy controls were compared by UMI-based sequencing. The roughly 110 TCR-beta libraries covered PBMC samples along with longitudinal samples, technical triplicates, and paired sorted CD4+ and CD8+ T-cell subsets. Of the 68 subjects in the cohort, some 15 were HAM/TSP patients, approximately 35 were multiple sclerosis patients, and some 20 were healthy controls. The investigation overall reported the following: TCR clonal expansion was greatest in HAM/TSP patients and smallest in MS patients, who ranked below even healthy controls. No clinical or MRI features were associated with the MS cluster, and the authors said that larger cohorts are needed. Expanded clones from different subjects shared no identical CDR3 amino acid sequences, which suggests that TCR-beta repertoires were private in all groups. Repertoires from 18 of 34 MS patients were grouped by phylogenetic analysis into a cluster of related CDR3 sequences, suggesting a possible repertoire-level signature.

To synthesize cDNA, template-switch 5'RACE was performed with a primer carrying a 10-nucleotide random unique molecular identifier so that each TCR transcript was tagged. Every sequencing run yielded over 200 million TCR-beta sequences covering 15-18 subjects. The RNeasy kit was used to extract total RNA. TCR-beta VDJ regions were amplified with primers for the TCR constant region and the 5'RACE anchor, using the KAPA Real-time Library Amplification kit. Sample indexes and Illumina adaptors were added in a first PCR, and a second PCR then increased library yield. After Ampure bead purification, the TCR product of roughly 650 bp was size-selected on a 2% E-gel SizeSelection system. Before pooling, library quality was assessed on a Bioanalyzer, concentration was determined with Qubit, and library quantification was performed with the Kapa Library Quantification kit. Paired-end 2 x 150 bp sequencing of the libraries was performed on an Illumina HiSeq 2500. To increase sequence diversity, roughly 24-31% phiX was spiked into each library pool. The original methods were these. The quality-filtered reads were processed with the UMI-based MiGEC pipeline, whose error correction step removed more than 80% of the raw TCR sequences. VDJ genes were aligned to IMGT germline references, and clonotypes were defined by unique CDR3 amino acid sequence plus V-J genes. Clonal expansion, Shannon diversity, and CDR3 relatedness (CalcPairwiseDistances, ClusterSamples) were evaluated with VDJtools, and phylogenetic trees were built with CLCbio workbench. A clone was classed as expanded if it had 8 or more unique UMIs, a cutoff based on coefficient-of-variation modelling across technical triplicates. TCRdb reprocessed the public reads (quality trimming at Q25 with fastp, clone calling with MiXCR) and kept in-frame beta chains. Each record represents a unique CDR3 protein, reported with the most common genes and DNA among its rows. V and J calls and clone size were set by TCRdb, not the authors. Recorded for this sample are tens of thousands of distinct CDR3 sequences; around 4% of them occurred a single time. The biggest ten clones account for roughly 5.6% of the sample.

Sequencing was performed on PBMCs. The clonotype comes from a woman aged 55-69 years with multiple sclerosis. This receptor chain uses TRBV20-1 and TRBJ2-7; TRBD1 is possibly the D segment (5 matching bases). CDR3 sequence: CSARSGFNEQYF. The DNA sequence is as follows: TGCAGTGCTAGATCAGGGTTTAACGAGCAGTACTTC.